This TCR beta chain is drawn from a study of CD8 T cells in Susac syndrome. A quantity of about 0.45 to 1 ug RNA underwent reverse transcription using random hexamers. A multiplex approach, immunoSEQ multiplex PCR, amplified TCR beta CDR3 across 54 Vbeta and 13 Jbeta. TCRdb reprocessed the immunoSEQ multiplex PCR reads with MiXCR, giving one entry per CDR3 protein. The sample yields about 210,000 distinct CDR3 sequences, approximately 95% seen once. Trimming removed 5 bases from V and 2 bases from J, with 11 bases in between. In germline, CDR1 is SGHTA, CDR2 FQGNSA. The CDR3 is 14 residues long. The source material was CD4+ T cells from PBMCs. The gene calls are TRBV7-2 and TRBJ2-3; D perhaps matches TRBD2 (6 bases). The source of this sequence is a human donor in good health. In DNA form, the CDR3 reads TGTGCCAGCAGCCGGGACTTGTTCACAGATACGCAGTATTTT. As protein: CASSRDLFTDTQYF.